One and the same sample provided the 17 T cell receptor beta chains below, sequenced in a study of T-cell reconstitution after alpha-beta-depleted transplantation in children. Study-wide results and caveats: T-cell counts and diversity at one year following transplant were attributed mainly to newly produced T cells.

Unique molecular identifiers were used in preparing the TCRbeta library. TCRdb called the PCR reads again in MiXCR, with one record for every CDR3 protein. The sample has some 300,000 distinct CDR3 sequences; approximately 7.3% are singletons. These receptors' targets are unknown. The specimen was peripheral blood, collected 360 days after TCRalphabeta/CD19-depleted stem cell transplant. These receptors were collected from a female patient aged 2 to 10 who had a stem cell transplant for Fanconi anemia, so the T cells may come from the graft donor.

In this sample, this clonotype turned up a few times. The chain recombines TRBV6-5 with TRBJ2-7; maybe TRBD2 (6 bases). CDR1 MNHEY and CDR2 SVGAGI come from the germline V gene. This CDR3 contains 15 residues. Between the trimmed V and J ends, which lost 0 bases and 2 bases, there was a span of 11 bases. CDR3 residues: CASSYSMWGAYEQYV. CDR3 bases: TGTGCCAGCAGTTACTCGATGTGGGGGGCCTACGAGCAGTACGTC.

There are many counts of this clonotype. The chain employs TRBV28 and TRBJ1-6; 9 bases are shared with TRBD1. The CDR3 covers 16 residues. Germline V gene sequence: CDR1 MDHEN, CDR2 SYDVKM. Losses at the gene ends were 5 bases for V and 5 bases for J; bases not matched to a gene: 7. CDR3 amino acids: CASSPSGQGHNSPLHF. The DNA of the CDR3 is TGTGCCAGCAGTCCCTCGGGACAGGGCCATAATTCACCCCTCCACTTT. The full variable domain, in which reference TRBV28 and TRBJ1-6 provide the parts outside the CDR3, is DVKVTQSSRYLVKRTGEKVFLECVQDMDHENMFWYRQDPGLGLRLIYFSYDVKMKEKGDIPEGYSVSREKKERFSLILESASTNQTSMYLCASSPSGQGHNSPLHFGNGTRLTVT.

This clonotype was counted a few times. This CDR3 is CATTPGQDPLSYEQYF. The CDR3 nucleotides are TGTGCCACAACCCCGGGACAAGACCCTCTCTCCTACGAGCAGTACTTC. This chain connects TRBV10-3 to TRBJ2-7; D perhaps matches TRBD1 (6 bases). CDR1 and CDR2 (germline): ENHRY, SYGVKD. With 10 bases removed from V and 0 bases from J, the gap between germline ends came to 22 bases. CDR3 size: 16 residues.

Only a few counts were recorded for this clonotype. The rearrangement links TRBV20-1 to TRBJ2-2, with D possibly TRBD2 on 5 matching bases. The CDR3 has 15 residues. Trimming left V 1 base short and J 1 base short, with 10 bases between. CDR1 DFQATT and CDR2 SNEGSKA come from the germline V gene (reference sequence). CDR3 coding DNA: TGCAGTGCTAGAGGGGCCCGGGGGAACACCGGGGAGCTGTTTTTT. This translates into CSARGARGNTGELFF.

The CDR3: CASSLELGRATYEQYF. DNA of the CDR3: TGTGCCAGCAGTTTAGAATTGGGCAGGGCTACCTACGAGCAGTACTTC. The V gene is TRBV27, the J gene TRBJ2-7; possibly TRBD1 for D (5 bases). The V gene lost 2 bases and the J gene lost 2 bases, with 16 bases spanning the gap. Germline V lookup: CDR1 MNHEY, CDR2 SMNVEV (reference sequence). CDR3 length: 16 residues.

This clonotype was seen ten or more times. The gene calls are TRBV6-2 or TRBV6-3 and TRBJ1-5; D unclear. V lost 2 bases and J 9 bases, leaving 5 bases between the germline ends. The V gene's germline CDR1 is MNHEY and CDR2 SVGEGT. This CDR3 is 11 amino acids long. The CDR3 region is CASSYERPQHF. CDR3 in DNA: TGTGCCAGCAGTTACGAAAGGCCCCAGCATTTT.

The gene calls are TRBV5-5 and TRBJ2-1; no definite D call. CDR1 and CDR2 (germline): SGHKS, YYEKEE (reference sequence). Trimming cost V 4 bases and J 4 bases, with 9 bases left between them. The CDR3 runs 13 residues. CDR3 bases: TGTGCCAGCAGCCCCGACATTTACAATGAGCAGTTCTTC. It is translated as CASSPDIYNEQFF.

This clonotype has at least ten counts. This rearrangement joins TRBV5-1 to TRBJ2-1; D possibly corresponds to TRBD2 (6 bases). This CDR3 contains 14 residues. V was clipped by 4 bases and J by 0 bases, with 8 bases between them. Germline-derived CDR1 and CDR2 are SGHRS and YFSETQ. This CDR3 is CASSPGLSYNEQFF. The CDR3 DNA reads TGCGCCAGCAGCCCGGGACTCTCCTACAATGAGCAGTTCTTC.

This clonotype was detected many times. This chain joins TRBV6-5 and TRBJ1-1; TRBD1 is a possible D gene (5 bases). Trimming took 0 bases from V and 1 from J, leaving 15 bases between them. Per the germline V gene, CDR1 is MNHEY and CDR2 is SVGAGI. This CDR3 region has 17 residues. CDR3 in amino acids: CASSYSKGRAGNTEAFF. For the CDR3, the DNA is TGTGCCAGCAGTTACTCAAAGGGCAGGGCTGGGAACACTGAAGCTTTCTTT.

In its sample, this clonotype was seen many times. The CDR3 region is CASSLMGGGDDYNEQFF. The CDR3 DNA reads as TGTGCCAGCAGCTTAATGGGTGGGGGGGACGACTACAATGAGCAGTTCTTC. The chain links TRBV11-1 to TRBJ2-1; 7 bases are a match to TRBD2. CDR3 size: 17 residues. With V trimmed by 2 bases and J by 3 bases, 10 bases remained unmatched. Germline loops: CDR1 SGHAT, CDR2 FQDESV (reference sequence).

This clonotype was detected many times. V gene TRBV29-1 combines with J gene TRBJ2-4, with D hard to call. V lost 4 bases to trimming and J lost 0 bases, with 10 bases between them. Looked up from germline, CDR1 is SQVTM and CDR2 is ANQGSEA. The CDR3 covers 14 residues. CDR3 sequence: CSVAEFLAKNIQYF. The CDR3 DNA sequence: TGCAGCGTTGCGGAGTTTCTAGCCAAAAACATTCAGTACTTC.

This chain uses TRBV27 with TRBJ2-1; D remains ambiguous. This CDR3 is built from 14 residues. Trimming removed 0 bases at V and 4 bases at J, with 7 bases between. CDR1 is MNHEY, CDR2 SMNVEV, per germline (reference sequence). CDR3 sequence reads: CASSLSVKYNEQFF. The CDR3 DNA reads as TGTGCCAGCAGTTTATCCGTCAAATACAATGAGCAGTTCTTC.

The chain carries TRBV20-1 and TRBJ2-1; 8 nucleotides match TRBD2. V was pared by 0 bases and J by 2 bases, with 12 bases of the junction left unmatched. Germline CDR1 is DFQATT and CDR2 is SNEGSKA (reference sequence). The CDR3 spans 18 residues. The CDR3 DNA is TGCAGTGCTAGAGATGGGGGCCTTCGAGCGGGAGCCTACAATGAGCAGTTCTTC. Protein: CSARDGGLRAGAYNEQFF.

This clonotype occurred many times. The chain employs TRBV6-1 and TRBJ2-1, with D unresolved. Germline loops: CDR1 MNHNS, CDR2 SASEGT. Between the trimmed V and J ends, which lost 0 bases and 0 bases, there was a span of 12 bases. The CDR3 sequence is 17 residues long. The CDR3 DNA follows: TGTGCCAGCAGTGAAGCGCTTATTCCATTCTCCTACAATGAGCAGTTCTTC. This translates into CASSEALIPFSYNEQFF.

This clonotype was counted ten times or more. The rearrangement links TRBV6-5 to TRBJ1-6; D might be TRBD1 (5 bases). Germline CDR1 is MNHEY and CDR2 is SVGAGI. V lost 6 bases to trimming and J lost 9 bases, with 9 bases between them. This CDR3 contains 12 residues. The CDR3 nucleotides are TGTGCCAGCAGCCTCGGGGGTTCACCCCTCCACTTT. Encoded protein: CASSLGGSPLHF.

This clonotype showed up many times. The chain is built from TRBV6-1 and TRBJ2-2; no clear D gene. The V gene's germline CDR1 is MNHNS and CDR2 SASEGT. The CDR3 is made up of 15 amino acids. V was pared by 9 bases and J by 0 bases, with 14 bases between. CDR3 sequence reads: CASTARAANTGELFF. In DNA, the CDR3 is TGTGCCAGTACCGCCCGAGCAGCGAACACCGGGGAGCTGTTTTTT.

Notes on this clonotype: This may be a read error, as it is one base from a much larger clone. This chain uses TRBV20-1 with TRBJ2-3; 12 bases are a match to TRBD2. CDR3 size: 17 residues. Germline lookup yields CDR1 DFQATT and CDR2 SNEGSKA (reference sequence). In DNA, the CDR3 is TGCTGTGCTAGTACGCCTAGCGGGGGGGCTGACACAGATACGCAGTATTTT. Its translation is CCASTPSGGADTDTQYF.